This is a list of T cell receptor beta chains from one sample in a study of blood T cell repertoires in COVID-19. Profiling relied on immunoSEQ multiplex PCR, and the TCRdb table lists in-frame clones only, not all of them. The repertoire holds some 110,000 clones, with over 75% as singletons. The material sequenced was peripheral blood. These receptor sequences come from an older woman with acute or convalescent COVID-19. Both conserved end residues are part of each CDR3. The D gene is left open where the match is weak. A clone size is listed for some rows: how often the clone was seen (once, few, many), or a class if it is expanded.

TGTGCCAGTAGTATAGCCAGGGGGACAGCCTACGAGCAGTACTTC,CASSIARGTAYEQYF,TRBD1,TRBJ2-7,NA,TRBV19
TGTGCCACCAGTGATCCGACAGGGGTAGAGTGGGAGACCCAGTACTTC,CATSDPTGVEWETQYF,TRBD1,TRBJ2-5,few,TRBV24-1
TGTGCCAGCACCCCCGGGGACACCTTGAACACTGAAGCTTTCTTT,CASTPGDTLNTEAFF,NA,TRBJ1-1,NA,TRBV7-2
TGTGCCAGCTCACCAGACAGTCGGGCTAACTATGGCTACACCTTC,CASSPDSRANYGYTF,NA,TRBJ1-2,NA,TRBV18
TGTGCCAGCAGCTCCGTGGAGGAGCGGGGCTACGAGCAGTACTTC,CASSSVEERGYEQYF,TRBD2,TRBJ2-7,NA,TRBV7-9
TGTGCCAGCAGCTCGGACAGAAGCTCTGGGGCCAACGTCCTGACTTTC,CASSSDRSSGANVLTF,NA,TRBJ2-6,NA,TRBV9
TGTGCCAGCAGCACAGGGGATGCAACTAATGAAAAACTGTTTTTT,CASSTGDATNEKLFF,TRBD1,TRBJ1-4,NA,TRBV6-6
TGTGCCAGCAGACAGGGTTACGGCTACACCTTC,CASRQGYGYTF,NA,TRBJ1-2,NA,TRBV12-3/TRBV12-4
TGCGCCAGCAGCCCCGGCGTCGGGGGGCCGGGACGAGAGACCCAGTACTTC,CASSPGVGGPGRETQYF,NA,TRBJ2-5,NA,TRBV4-3
TGTGCCAACAAAAATCCCGGGACAGGGGAAAGCACAGATACGCAGTATTTT,CANKNPGTGESTDTQYF,TRBD1,TRBJ2-3,NA,TRBV6-4
TGTGCCAGCAGCTTAGATCGATTCGGGACCCAGTACTTC,CASSLDRFGTQYF,NA,TRBJ2-5,NA,TRBV7-2
TGTGCCAGCAGCCAATCCATTGGACAGACGAGTGGAAACACCATATATTTT,CASSQSIGQTSGNTIYF,NA,TRBJ1-3,NA,TRBV3-1/TRBV3-2
TGTGCCAGCAGCTTAGCGCCGGACAGGGTCGGGACCCAGTACTTC,CASSLAPDRVGTQYF,TRBD1,TRBJ2-5,NA,TRBV7-2
TGTGCCATCAGCCCCGTGGGCAGGGCCTACGGAGGCTACACCTTC,CAISPVGRAYGGYTF,NA,TRBJ1-2,NA,TRBV10-3
TGTGCCAGCAGCCAAGATCTGCGGAGTTCTAATTCACCCCTCCACTTT,CASSQDLRSSNSPLHF,NA,TRBJ1-6,NA,TRBV4-2
TGCGCCAGCAGCTTGGGGACTGGAAACACCGGGGAGCTGTTTTTT,CASSLGTGNTGELFF,NA,TRBJ2-2,NA,TRBV5-1
TGTGCCAGCAGCTCGTCTGAAAAACTGTTTTTT,CASSSSEKLFF,NA,TRBJ1-4,NA,TRBV11-3
TGTGCCATCAGTGAGGGGACAGGGTTTCAGCCCCAGCATTTT,CAISEGTGFQPQHF,TRBD1,TRBJ1-5,few,TRBV10-3
TGTGCCAGCTCACCAGTTAGAGGGACAGGGGCCCAAGGAATGAACACTGAAGCTTTCTTT,CASSPVRGTGAQGMNTEAFF,TRBD1,TRBJ1-1,NA,TRBV18
TGCGCCAGCAGGGGAGGGGAAATGAACACTGAAGCTTTCTTT,CASRGGEMNTEAFF,NA,TRBJ1-1,NA,TRBV10-2
TGTGCTAGTGGTTTGGGGGGACTTCAGCCCCAGCATTTT,CASGLGGLQPQHF,NA,TRBJ1-5,NA,TRBV12-5
TGTGCCAGCAGTTACGGCCTTACAGGGCCCACTGGCTACACCTTC,CASSYGLTGPTGYTF,NA,TRBJ1-2,NA,TRBV6-5
TGTGCCAGCAGCTTAGGCCCGGGACAGGACTACGAGCAGTACTTC,CASSLGPGQDYEQYF,TRBD1,TRBJ2-7,NA,TRBV7-9
TGTGCCAGCGACAGGGCTGGTGGGGCCAACGTCCTGACTTTC,CASDRAGGANVLTF,TRBD1,TRBJ2-6,NA,TRBV7-2
TGTGCCAGTAGTATAGATGCAGGGGGCTCCTACAATGAGCAGTTCTTC,CASSIDAGGSYNEQFF,TRBD1,TRBJ2-1,NA,TRBV19
TGTGCCAGCAGCTTAGGGCGACAGACGCTCGAAAAACTGTTTTTT,CASSLGRQTLEKLFF,NA,TRBJ1-4,NA,TRBV11-1
TGTGCCAGCAGGCGGACTAGCGGGGGGTCCTACAATGAGCAGTTCTTC,CASRRTSGGSYNEQFF,TRBD2,TRBJ2-1,NA,TRBV27
TGTGCCTGGAGCAAAAGGGACAGAGGGAACTATGGCTACACCTTC,CAWSKRDRGNYGYTF,TRBD1,TRBJ1-2,NA,TRBV30
TGTGCCAGCAGTTTCTTACGAGGGGAGGATGGCTACACCTTC,CASSFLRGEDGYTF,NA,TRBJ1-2,NA,TRBV27
TGTGCCAGCAGTTCCCTACAGGGAGTCACGGAGACCCAGTACTTC,CASSSLQGVTETQYF,NA,TRBJ2-5,NA,TRBV6-5
TGTGCCAGTAATGAGCGGGGGGGAGCTAACTATGGCTACACCTTC,CASNERGGANYGYTF,NA,TRBJ1-2,once,TRBV19
TGTGCCAGCAGCGTAGGGGCGGGTAGATCAAACAATGAGCAGTTCTTC,CASSVGAGRSNNEQFF,NA,TRBJ2-1,NA,TRBV9
TGTGCCAGCAGCTTAGGGGACAGGGAGGGCGAAAAACTGTTTTTT,CASSLGDREGEKLFF,TRBD1,TRBJ1-4,NA,TRBV7-2
TGTGCCAGCCGGACAGGGGTCAGGAACACTGAAGCTTTCTTT,CASRTGVRNTEAFF,TRBD1,TRBJ1-1,NA,TRBV11-3
TGTGCCAGCAGCTACGGAGGGTACACTGAAGCTTTCTTT,CASSYGGYTEAFF,NA,TRBJ1-1,NA,TRBV3-1/TRBV3-2
TGTGCCAGCAGCCCCCGGACAGGGGCCCTTAACTATGGCTACACCTTC,CASSPRTGALNYGYTF,TRBD1,TRBJ1-2,medium-sized,TRBV6-2/TRBV6-3
TGTGCCAGCAGGCAGGGACAGATCGACTATGGCTACACCTTC,CASRQGQIDYGYTF,TRBD1,TRBJ1-2,NA,TRBV11-2
TGTGCCAGCAGCCAAGTGGCAGGGGGGAATTCACCCCTCCACTTT,CASSQVAGGNSPLHF,TRBD1,TRBJ1-6,NA,TRBV3-1/TRBV3-2
TGTGCCATCAGTGACGCCCGGGACAGTGACGCGGATACGCAGTATTTT,CAISDARDSDADTQYF,TRBD1,TRBJ2-3,NA,TRBV10-3
TGTGCCAGCGGGGACAGGGCGGGTGAGCAGTTCTTC,CASGDRAGEQFF,TRBD1,TRBJ2-1,once,TRBV5-6
TGTGCCAGCTCACCGGAGCAATCGGGTGGAAATGAGCAGTTCTTC,CASSPEQSGGNEQFF,NA,TRBJ2-1,NA,TRBV18
TGTGCCAGCTCACCACTCCCCAGGGGGCTCGACTCTGGAAACACCATATATTTT,CASSPLPRGLDSGNTIYF,TRBD1,TRBJ1-3,NA,TRBV18
TGTGCCAGCATCCCCGCCCGGACATCGAACTCCTACAATGAGCAGTTCTTC,CASIPARTSNSYNEQFF,NA,TRBJ2-1,NA,TRBV27
TGTGCCAGCTCACCAGAGATGAGAGGTACCGGGGAGCTGTTTTTT,CASSPEMRGTGELFF,NA,TRBJ2-2,NA,TRBV18
TGTGCCAGCAGCTTGGACAGGGTAAACACCGGGGAGCTGTTTTTT,CASSLDRVNTGELFF,TRBD1,TRBJ2-2,NA,TRBV7-2
TGTGCCAGCATTAGTGCAAACTATGAAGCTTTCTTT,CASISANYEAFF,NA,TRBJ1-1,NA,TRBV6-6
TGTGCCAGCAGTGAACGGGGGGGCGCCAGGGGAAACACCATATATTTT,CASSERGGARGNTIYF,NA,TRBJ1-3,few,TRBV2
TGCGCCAGCAGCTTGGCTCAGACTTATGGCTACACCTTC,CASSLAQTYGYTF,NA,TRBJ1-2,few,TRBV5-1
TGTGCCAGCAGCTTAACTCAGACAGGGGTGGGTACGCAGTATTTT,CASSLTQTGVGTQYF,TRBD1,TRBJ2-3,once,TRBV7-2
TGTGCCAGCAAAGTAGCGGGGGGGCCCGGGGAGCTGTTTTTT,CASKVAGGPGELFF,TRBD2,TRBJ2-2,NA,TRBV7-2